This T cell receptor (beta chain) derives from a study of circulating CD8 cells and anti-PD-1 response in melanoma. Study details: Every 2 weeks, patients got 3 mg/kg nivolumab intravenously. The study, taken as a whole, reports: At M1, fewer than 8% of TRB clonotypes appeared in multiple subsets.

Details on this clonotype: No antigen is known for it. Likely a read error: the CDR3 ends without its conserved phenylalanine or tryptophan.

V gave up 5 bases and J gave up 2 bases; unmatched junction bases: 8. In germline, CDR1 is MDHEN, CDR2 SYDVKM. This CDR3 is 16 amino acids long. Live CD3+CD8+TCRalphabeta+ cells were sorted into four subsets by PD-1 and/or TIGIT. Using 15 ng of total RNA, TCR libraries were made with the QIAseq Immune Repertoire TCR panel. TCRdb re-derived calls from the reads in MiXCR, one entry per CDR3 protein. The table has around 350 distinct CDR3 sequences, about an eighth seen once. The J gene is TRBJ2-7, the V gene TRBV28; 11 nucleotides line up with TRBD2. This clonotype originated in a human donor with melanoma. The starting material was CD8+ T cells from PBMCs, obtained at baseline or after one month of anti-PD-1 therapy (not recorded which). The CDR3 coding sequence is TGTGCCAGCAGTAGAACCGGGACTAGCGGAACCTACGAGCAGTACTCC. It specifies CASSRTGTSGTYEQYS.